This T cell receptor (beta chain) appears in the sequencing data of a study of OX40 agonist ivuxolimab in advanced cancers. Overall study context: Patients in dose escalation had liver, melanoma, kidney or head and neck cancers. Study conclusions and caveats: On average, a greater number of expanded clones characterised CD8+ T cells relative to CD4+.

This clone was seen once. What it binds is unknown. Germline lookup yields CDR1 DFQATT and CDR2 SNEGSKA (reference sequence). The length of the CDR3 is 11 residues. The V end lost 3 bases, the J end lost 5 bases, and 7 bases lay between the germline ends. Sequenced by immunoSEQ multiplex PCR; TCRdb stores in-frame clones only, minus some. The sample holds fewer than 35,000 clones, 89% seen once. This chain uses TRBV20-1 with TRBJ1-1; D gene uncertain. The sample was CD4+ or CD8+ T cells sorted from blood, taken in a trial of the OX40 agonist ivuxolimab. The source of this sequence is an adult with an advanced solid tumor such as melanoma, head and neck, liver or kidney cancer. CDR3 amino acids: CSASYETEAFF. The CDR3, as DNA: TGCAGTGCTAGTTATGAGACTGAAGCTTTCTTT.